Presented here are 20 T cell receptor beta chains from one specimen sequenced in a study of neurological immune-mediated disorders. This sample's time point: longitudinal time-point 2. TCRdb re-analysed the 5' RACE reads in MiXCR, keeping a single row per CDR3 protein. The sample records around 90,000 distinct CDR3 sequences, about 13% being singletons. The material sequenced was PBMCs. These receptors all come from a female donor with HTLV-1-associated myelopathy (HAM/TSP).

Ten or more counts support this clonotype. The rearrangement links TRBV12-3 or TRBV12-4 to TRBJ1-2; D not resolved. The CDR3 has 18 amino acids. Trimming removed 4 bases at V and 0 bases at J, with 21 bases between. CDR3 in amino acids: CASSSLRINSQTNYGYTF. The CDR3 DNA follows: TGTGCCAGCAGTTCCCTAAGAATCAACAGCCAGACTAACTATGGCTACACCTTC.

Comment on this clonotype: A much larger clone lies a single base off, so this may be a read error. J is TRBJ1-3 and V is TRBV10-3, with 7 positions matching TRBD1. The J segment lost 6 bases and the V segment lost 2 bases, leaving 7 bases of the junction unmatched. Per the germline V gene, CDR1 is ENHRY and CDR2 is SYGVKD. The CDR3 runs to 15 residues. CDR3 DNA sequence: TGTGCCATCAGTGAGGCCGGGACAGCGCAAAACACCATATATTTT. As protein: CAISEAGTAQNTIYF.

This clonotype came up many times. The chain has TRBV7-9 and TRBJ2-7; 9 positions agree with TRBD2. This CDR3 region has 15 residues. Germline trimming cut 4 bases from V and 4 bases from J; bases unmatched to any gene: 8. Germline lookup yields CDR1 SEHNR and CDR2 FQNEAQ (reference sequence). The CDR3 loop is CASSSRTSVSYEQYF. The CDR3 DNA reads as TGTGCCAGCAGCTCGCGGACTAGCGTTTCGTACGAGCAGTACTTC.

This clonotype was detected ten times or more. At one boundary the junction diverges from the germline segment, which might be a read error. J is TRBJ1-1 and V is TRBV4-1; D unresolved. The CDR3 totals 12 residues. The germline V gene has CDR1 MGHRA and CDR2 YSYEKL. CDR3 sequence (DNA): TGCGCCAGCAGCCAAGATTTGGTGACGGACGCCTGG. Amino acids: CASSQDLVTDAW.

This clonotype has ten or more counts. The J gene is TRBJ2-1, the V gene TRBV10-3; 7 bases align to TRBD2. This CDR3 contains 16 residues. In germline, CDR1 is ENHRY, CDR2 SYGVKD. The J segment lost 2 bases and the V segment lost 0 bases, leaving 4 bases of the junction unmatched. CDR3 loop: CAISESRGGTYNEQFF. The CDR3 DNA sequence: TGTGCCATCAGTGAGTCTCGCGGGGGAACCTACAATGAGCAGTTCTTC.

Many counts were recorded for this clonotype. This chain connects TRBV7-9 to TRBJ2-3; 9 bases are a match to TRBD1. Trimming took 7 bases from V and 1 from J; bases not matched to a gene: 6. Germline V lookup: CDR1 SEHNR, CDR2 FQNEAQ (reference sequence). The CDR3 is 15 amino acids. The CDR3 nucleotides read TGTGCCAGCAACCTCCGGGACAGGGGCACAGATACGCAGTATTTT. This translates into CASNLRDRGTDTQYF.

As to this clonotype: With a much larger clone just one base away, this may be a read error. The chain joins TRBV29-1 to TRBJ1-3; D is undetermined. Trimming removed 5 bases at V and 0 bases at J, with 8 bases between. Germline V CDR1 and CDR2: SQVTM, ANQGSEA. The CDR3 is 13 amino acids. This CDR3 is CSVQRDSGNTIYF. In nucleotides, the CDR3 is TGCAGCGTTCAACGGGACTCTGGAAACACCATATATTTT.

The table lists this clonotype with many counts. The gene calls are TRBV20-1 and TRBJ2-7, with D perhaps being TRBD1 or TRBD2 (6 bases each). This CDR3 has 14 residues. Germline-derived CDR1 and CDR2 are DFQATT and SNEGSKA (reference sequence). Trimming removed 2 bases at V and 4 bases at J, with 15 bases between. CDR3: CSARSLRGGYEQYF. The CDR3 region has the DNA TGCAGTGCTAGAAGTCTCAGGGGAGGTTACGAGCAGTACTTC.

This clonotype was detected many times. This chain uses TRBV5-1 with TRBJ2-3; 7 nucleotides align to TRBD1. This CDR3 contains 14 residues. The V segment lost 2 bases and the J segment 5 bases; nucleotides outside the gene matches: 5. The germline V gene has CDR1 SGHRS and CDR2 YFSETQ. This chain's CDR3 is CASSLDRVGDTQYF. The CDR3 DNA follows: TGCGCCAGCAGCTTAGACAGGGTTGGAGATACGCAGTATTTT.

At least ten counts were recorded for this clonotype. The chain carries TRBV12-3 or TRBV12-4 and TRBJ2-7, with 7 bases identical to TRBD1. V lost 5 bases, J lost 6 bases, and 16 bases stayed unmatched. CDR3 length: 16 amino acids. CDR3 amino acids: CASSTNYRDRPSEQYF. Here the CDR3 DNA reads TGTGCCAGCAGTACTAACTACCGGGACAGACCCTCCGAGCAGTACTTC.

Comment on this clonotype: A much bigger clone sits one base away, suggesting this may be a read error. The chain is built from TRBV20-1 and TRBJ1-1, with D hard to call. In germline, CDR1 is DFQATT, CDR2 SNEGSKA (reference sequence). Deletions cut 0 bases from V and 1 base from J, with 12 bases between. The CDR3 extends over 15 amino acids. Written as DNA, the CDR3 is TGCAGTGCTAGAGACCGCATCAGACCGAACACTGAAGCTTTCTTT. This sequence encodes CSARDRIRPNTEAFF.

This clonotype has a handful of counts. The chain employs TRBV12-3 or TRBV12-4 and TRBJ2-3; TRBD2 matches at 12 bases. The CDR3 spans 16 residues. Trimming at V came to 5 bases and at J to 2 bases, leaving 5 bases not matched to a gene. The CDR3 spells CASSRWTSGATDTQYF. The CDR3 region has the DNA TGTGCCAGCAGTCGTTGGACTAGCGGGGCCACAGATACGCAGTATTTT.

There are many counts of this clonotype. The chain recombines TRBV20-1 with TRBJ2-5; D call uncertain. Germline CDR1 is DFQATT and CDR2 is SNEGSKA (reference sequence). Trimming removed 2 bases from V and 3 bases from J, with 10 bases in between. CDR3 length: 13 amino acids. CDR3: CSARQVPKETQYF. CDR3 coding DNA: TGCAGTGCTAGACAGGTCCCTAAAGAGACCCAGTACTTC.

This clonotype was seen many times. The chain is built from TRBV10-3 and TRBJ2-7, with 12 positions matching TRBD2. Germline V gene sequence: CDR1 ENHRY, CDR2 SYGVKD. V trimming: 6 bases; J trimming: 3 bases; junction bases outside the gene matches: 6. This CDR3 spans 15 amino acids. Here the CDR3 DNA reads TGTGCCATCAGCCCGACTAGCGGGGGACTCTACGAGCAGTACTTC. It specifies CAISPTSGGLYEQYF.

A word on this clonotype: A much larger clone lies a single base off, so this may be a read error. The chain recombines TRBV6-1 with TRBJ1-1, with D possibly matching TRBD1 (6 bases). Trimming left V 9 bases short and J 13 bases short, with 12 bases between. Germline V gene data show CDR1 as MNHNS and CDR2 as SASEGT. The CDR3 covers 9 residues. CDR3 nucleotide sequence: TGTGCCAGAGGCCTAGGGGGTTTCTTT. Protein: CARGLGGFF.

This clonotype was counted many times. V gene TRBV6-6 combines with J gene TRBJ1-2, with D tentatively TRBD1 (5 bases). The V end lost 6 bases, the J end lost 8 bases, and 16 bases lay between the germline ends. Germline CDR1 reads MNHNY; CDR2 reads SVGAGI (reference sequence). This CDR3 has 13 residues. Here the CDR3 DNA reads TGTGCCAGCAGCTCGGGACTAATGATCGGCTACACCTTC. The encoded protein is CASSSGLMIGYTF.

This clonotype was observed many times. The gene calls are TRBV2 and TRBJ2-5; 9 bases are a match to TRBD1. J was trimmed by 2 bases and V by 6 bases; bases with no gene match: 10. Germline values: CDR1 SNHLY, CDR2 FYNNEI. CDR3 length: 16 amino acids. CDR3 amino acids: CASSRRGTGIQETQYF. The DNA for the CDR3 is TGTGCCAGCAGCCGCCGTGGGACAGGGATACAAGAGACCCAGTACTTC.

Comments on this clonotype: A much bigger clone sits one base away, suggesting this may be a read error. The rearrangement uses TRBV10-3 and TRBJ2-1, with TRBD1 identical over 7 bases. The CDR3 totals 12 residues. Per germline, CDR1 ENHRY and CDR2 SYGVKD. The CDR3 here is CVIRQGYNEQFF. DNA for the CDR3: TGTGTCATCAGACAGGGTTACAATGAGCAGTTCTTC.

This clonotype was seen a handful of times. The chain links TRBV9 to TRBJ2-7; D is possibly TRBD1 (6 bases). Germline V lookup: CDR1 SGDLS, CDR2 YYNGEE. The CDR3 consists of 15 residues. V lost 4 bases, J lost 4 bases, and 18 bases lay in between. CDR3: CASSLGGSYSYEQYF. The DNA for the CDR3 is TGTGCCAGCAGCCTTGGGGGCAGTTACTCGTACGAGCAGTACTTC. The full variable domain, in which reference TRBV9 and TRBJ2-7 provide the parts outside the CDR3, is DSGVTQTPKHLITATGQRVTLRCSPRSGDLSVYWYQQSLDQGLQFLIQYYNGEERAKGNILERFSAQQFPDLHSELNLSSLELGDSALYFCASSLGGSYSYEQYFGPGTRLTVT.

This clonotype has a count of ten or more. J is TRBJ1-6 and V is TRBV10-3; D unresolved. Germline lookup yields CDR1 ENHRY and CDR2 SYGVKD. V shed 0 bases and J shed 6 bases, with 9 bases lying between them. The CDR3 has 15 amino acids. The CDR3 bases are TGTGCCATCAGTGAGTCCGGCCCAAGTAATTCACCCCTCCACTTT. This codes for CAISESGPSNSPLHF.